A single sample is the source of the 15 T cell receptor beta chains below, sequenced in a study of T cells in Graves' hyperthyroidism and ophthalmopathy. Researchers took RNA transcripts and amplified the TCR beta CDR3 regions from them. A first-round RT-PCR of the TCR CDR3 used the HTBI primer set. TCRdb processed the multiplex PCR reads anew with MiXCR; each CDR3 protein has one entry. The table lists about 300,000 distinct CDR3 sequences, about 14% of them singletons, with around 7.9% in the top ten. The material sequenced was blood. The receptors stem from a woman aged 30 to 39 with Graves' hyperthyroidism that later progressed to Graves' ophthalmopathy.

The chain couples TRBV12-5 to TRBJ2-1, with TRBD1 identical over 9 bases. Unmatched junction bases numbered 2, after V lost 1 base and J lost 4 bases. This CDR3 is 15 amino acids long. Per the germline V gene, CDR1 is LGHNT and CDR2 is FRNRAP. This CDR3 is CASGLGQGVYNEQFF. The CDR3 DNA reads TGTGCTAGTGGTTTGGGACAGGGGGTTTACAATGAGCAGTTCTTC. Filled out from reference TRBV12-5 and TRBJ2-1, the complete variable domain reads DARVTQTPRHKVTEMGQEVTMRCQPILGHNTVFWYRQTMMQGLELLAYFRNRAPLDDSGMPKDRFSAEMPDATLATLKIQPSEPRDSAVYFCASGLGQGVYNEQFFGPGTRLTVL.

This clonotype showed up many times. This chain links TRBV6-5 with TRBJ2-2; D unresolved. Germline CDR1 is MNHEY and CDR2 is SVGAGI. The length of the CDR3 is 14 residues. V lost 4 bases and J lost 1, with 7 bases in between. DNA of the CDR3: TGTGCCAGCAGTTGGAGAGTGAACACCGGGGAGCTGTTTTTT. Its translation: CASSWRVNTGELFF.

This clonotype was detected many times. V usage is TRBV7-2 and J usage is TRBJ2-4; D may be TRBD1 or TRBD2 (5 bases each). The germline V and J ends were trimmed by 1 base and 6 bases, with 10 bases remaining between them. In germline, CDR1 is SGHTA, CDR2 FQGNSA. The CDR3 length is 14 residues. The CDR3 reads CASSLGGVVNIQYF. The CDR3 DNA sequence: TGTGCCAGCAGCTTAGGAGGGGTGGTAAACATTCAGTACTTC.

This chain connects TRBV29-1 to TRBJ2-1; 8 positions match TRBD1. Trimming removed 5 bases from V and 6 bases from J; junction bases left unmatched: 6. Germline CDR1 SQVTM, CDR2 ANQGSEA. The CDR3 covers 13 residues. The CDR3 sequence is CSVLLGQANEQFF. The CDR3 DNA follows: TGCAGCGTTCTCTTGGGACAGGCCAATGAGCAGTTCTTC.

This clonotype has ten or more counts. The V and J genes are TRBV5-1 and TRBJ1-1; perhaps TRBD1 as D (5 bases). CDR1 and CDR2 from the germline V gene are SGHRS and YFSETQ. Deletions cut 3 bases from V and 8 bases from J, with 14 bases between. The length of the CDR3 is 13 residues. CDR3 sequence (DNA): TGCGCCAGCAGCTGGGGACGGGGGTCCGAAGCTTTCTTT. Protein sequence: CASSWGRGSEAFF.

The chain has TRBV7-9 and TRBJ2-5; D is perhaps TRBD2 (6 bases). The germline gives CDR1 SEHNR, CDR2 FQNEAQ (reference sequence). There are 15 residues in the CDR3. V dropped 2 bases and J dropped 1 base, with 11 bases sitting between them. CDR3 sequence reads: CASSLPRERQETQYF. The CDR3 coding sequence is TGTGCCAGCAGCTTACCTCGGGAGCGCCAAGAGACCCAGTACTTC.

Note on this clonotype: With a much larger clone just one base away, this may be a read error. The genes are TRBV5-1 and TRBJ2-1; weak D call: TRBD2 (6 bases). CDR3 length: 15 amino acids. Trimming took off 0 bases at V and 6 bases at J, with 13 bases between the two ends. The V gene's germline CDR1 is SGHRS and CDR2 YFSETQ. CDR3 loop: CASSLGGRRVNEQFF. The CDR3 DNA reads TGCGCCAGCAGCTTGGGGGGGAGGAGAGTCAATGAGCAGTTCTTC.

This clonotype was picked up many times. The chain carries TRBV7-2 and TRBJ2-4; TRBD2 agrees at 8 bases. CDR1 is SGHTA, CDR2 FQGNSA, per germline. J gave up 7 bases and V 0 bases, and 5 bases lay outside the gene matches. This CDR3 contains 15 residues. CDR3 in amino acids: CASSLAGTSKNIQYF. CDR3 nucleotides: TGTGCCAGCAGCTTAGCGGGGACTAGTAAGAACATTCAGTACTTC.

This clonotype came up many times. The chain recombines TRBV2 with TRBJ2-3; D might be TRBD1 (6 bases). The CDR3 contains 14 residues. Trimming shortened V by 5 bases and J by 4 bases, and 13 bases separated the two germline ends. CDR1 and CDR2 (germline): SNHLY, FYNNEI. The CDR3 loop is CASSKQGTPDTQYF. The CDR3 DNA reads as TGTGCCAGCAGTAAACAGGGAACCCCAGATACGCAGTATTTT.

This clonotype was detected ten times or more. This chain links TRBV20-1 with TRBJ1-5; 7 nucleotides align to TRBD1. There are 15 residues in the CDR3. Germline V lookup: CDR1 DFQATT, CDR2 SNEGSKA (reference sequence). Trimming removed 6 bases from V and 1 base from J; junction bases left unmatched: 9. The CDR3 DNA is TGCAGTGCCAAATCTGACAGGGTGAGCAATCAGCCCCAGCATTTT. It translates to CSAKSDRVSNQPQHF.

This clonotype appeared many times. This rearrangement joins TRBV28 to TRBJ2-3; TRBD1 is a possible D gene (5 bases). The V and J ends lost 3 bases and 4 bases respectively, with 11 bases between them. The CDR3 loop spans 14 amino acids. CDR1 is MDHEN, CDR2 SYDVKM, per germline. For the CDR3, the DNA is TGTGCCAGCAGTTTTAGCCCGACAGCAGATACGCAGTATTTT. Translating gives CASSFSPTADTQYF. Variable domain in full (rest from reference TRBV28 and TRBJ2-3): DVKVTQSSRYLVKRTGEKVFLECVQDMDHENMFWYRQDPGLGLRLIYFSYDVKMKEKGDIPEGYSVSREKKERFSLILESASTNQTSMYLCASSFSPTADTQYFGPGTRLTVL.

The gene calls are TRBV4-3 and TRBJ2-7; D is possibly TRBD1 (6 bases). V was cut by 0 bases and J by 2 bases, with 14 bases left in between. The CDR3 consists of 16 residues. Germline CDR1 and CDR2: LGHNA and YSLEER. In DNA, the CDR3 is TGCGCCAGCAGCCAAGAAATCGGTGGACAGCCCTACGAGCAGTACTTC. Its protein is CASSQEIGGQPYEQYF.

The chain combines TRBV12-5 with TRBJ2-5, with D unresolved. CDR3 length equals 14 residues. Trimming pared 5 bases from V and 5 bases from J, leaving 15 bases between. Per the germline V gene, CDR1 is LGHNT and CDR2 is FRNRAP. The CDR3 spells CASGRTELPETQYF. The CDR3 DNA follows: TGTGCTAGTGGTCGGACGGAACTCCCCGAGACCCAGTACTTC. Combining the CDR3 with reference TRBV12-5 and TRBJ2-5 gives the whole variable domain DARVTQTPRHKVTEMGQEVTMRCQPILGHNTVFWYRQTMMQGLELLAYFRNRAPLDDSGMPKDRFSAEMPDATLATLKIQPSEPRDSAVYFCASGRTELPETQYFGPGTRLLVL.

A note on this clonotype: A much bigger clone sits one base away, suggesting this may be a read error. The chain links TRBV29-1 to TRBJ2-7; the match to TRBD2 covers 13 bases. In germline, CDR1 is SQVTM, CDR2 ANQGSEA. The CDR3 loop spans 14 amino acids. The trim removed 6 bases at V and 7 bases at J, leaving 9 bases unmatched. CDR3 bases: TGCAGCGTGGATGGACTAGCGGGAGCCGATGAGCAGTACTTC. Its protein is CSVDGLAGADEQYF.

The chain links TRBV9 to TRBJ2-1, with TRBD1 matching over 9 bases. J gave up 9 bases and V 2 bases, and 18 bases lay outside the gene matches. Germline assignment: CDR1 SGDLS and CDR2 YYNGEE. The CDR3 is made up of 18 amino acids. The CDR3 region is CASSVVGYAGQGLPEQFF. CDR3 nucleotide sequence: TGTGCCAGCAGCGTGGTGGGCTATGCGGGACAGGGACTTCCTGAGCAGTTCTTC.